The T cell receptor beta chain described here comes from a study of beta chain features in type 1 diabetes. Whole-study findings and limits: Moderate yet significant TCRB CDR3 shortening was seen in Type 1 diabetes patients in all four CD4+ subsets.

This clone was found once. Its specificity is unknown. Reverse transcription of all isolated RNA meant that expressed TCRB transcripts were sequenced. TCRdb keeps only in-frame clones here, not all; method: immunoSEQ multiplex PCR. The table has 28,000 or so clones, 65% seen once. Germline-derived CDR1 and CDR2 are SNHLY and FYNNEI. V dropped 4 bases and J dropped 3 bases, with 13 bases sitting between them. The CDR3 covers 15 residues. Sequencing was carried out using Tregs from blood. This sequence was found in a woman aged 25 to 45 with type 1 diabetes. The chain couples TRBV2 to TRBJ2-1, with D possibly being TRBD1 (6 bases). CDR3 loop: CASSVGTTDYNEQFF. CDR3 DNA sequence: TGTGCCAGCAGTGTCGGGACAACAGACTACAATGAGCAGTTCTTC.